The 29 T cell receptor beta chains below were found in one sample sequenced in a study of blood T cell repertoires in COVID-19. Clones were read by immunoSEQ multiplex PCR, and TCRdb kept only the in-frame ones, dropping some. The data contain around 320,000 clones, around 87% of them singletons. The source material was PBMCs or T cells enriched from blood (not recorded which). These receptors were collected from a woman aged 18-30 years with acute COVID-19.

There are a few counts of this clone. This CDR3 is CASSEGLAGGEQFF. For the CDR3, the DNA is TGTGCCAGCAGTGAGGGACTAGCGGGAGGTGAGCAGTTCTTC. V usage is TRBV6-4 and J usage is TRBJ2-1; TRBD2 matches at 15 bases. The trim removed 3 bases at V and 9 bases at J, leaving 0 bases unmatched. This CDR3 comprises 14 residues. From germline, CDR1 is MRHNA and CDR2 SNTAGT.

This chain uses TRBV27 with TRBJ2-1; tentative D call: TRBD1 (6 bases). The CDR3 is 14 residues long. Germline assignment: CDR1 MNHEY and CDR2 SMNVEV (reference sequence). The V end lost 6 bases, the J end lost 5 bases, and 14 bases lay between the germline ends. The CDR3, as DNA: TGTGCCAGCAGGCGCGGTGGACAGCACAATGAGCAGTTCTTC. This encodes CASRRGGQHNEQFF.

CDR3 sequence: CASSLQGAGYNEQFF. As DNA, the CDR3 is TGCGCCAGCAGCTTGCAGGGGGCAGGCTACAATGAGCAGTTCTTC. The chain uses TRBV5-1 and TRBJ2-1, with TRBD1 identical over 8 bases. The CDR3 sequence is 15 residues long. V shed 1 base, J shed 3 bases, and the junction held 3 bases outside the gene matches. The germline V gene encodes CDR1 SGHRS and CDR2 YFSETQ.

The V and J genes are TRBV30 and TRBJ1-2; D gene ambiguous. There are 11 residues in the CDR3. V shed 0 bases and J shed 8 bases, with 7 bases lying between them. Germline V lookup: CDR1 GTSNPN, CDR2 SVGIG (reference sequence). In DNA, the CDR3 is TGTGCCTGGAGTGTACACGAAGGCTACACCTTC. Translation gives CAWSVHEGYTF.

In regard to this clone: Other DNA sequences in this sample translate to the same CDR3. This rearrangement joins TRBV19 to TRBJ1-5, with 7 bases matching TRBD1. With 8 bases clipped from V and 2 bases from J, the junction kept 6 bases outside the gene matches. The CDR3 has 14 amino acids. Germline values: CDR1 LNHDA, CDR2 SQIVND (reference sequence). As DNA, the CDR3 is TGTGCCAGTGCCGGAACAGGGGGCAATCAGCCCCAGCATTTT. Translating gives CASAGTGGNQPQHF.

J is TRBJ2-7 and V is TRBV28; 7 bases are shared with TRBD2. The CDR3 extends over 13 amino acids. V was clipped by 7 bases and J by 2 bases; unmatched bases: 5. In germline, CDR1 is MDHEN, CDR2 SYDVKM. The chain's CDR3 is CASNTGGTYEQYF. In nucleotides, the CDR3 is TGTGCCAGCAACACGGGAGGTACCTACGAGCAGTACTTC.

This clone was counted a single time. The J gene is TRBJ1-2, the V gene TRBV16, with a tentative D call TRBD1 (6 bases). Germline V gene sequence: CDR1 KGHSY, CDR2 FQNENV. The CDR3 has 12 residues. V was shortened by 3 bases and J by 8 bases, with 10 bases between the two germline ends. The CDR3 coding sequence is TGTGCCAGCAGCCAGACGCAGGGGGGCTACACCTTC. Translation: CASSQTQGGYTF.

The rearrangement joins TRBV2 to TRBJ1-6; D might be TRBD1 (5 bases). In germline, CDR1 is SNHLY, CDR2 FYNNEI. Trimming pared 7 bases from V and 2 bases from J, leaving 12 bases between. This CDR3 contains 15 residues. The CDR3 here is CASTSLGPYNSPLHF. Written as DNA, the CDR3 is TGTGCCAGCACTTCCCTGGGGCCCTATAATTCACCCCTCCACTTT.

This clone was seen once. The rearrangement uses TRBV7-2 and TRBJ2-3; 8 bases match TRBD1. Germline V gene sequence: CDR1 SGHTA, CDR2 FQGNSA. V lost 6 bases, J lost 7 bases, and 3 bases stayed unmatched. The CDR3 spans 12 residues. CDR3 sequence: CASRSGGNTQYF. CDR3 DNA sequence: TGTGCCAGCAGGTCAGGGGGCAATACGCAGTATTTT.

The chain recombines TRBV28 with TRBJ1-2; tentatively, D is TRBD1 (5 bases). This CDR3 region has 15 residues. Trimming took off 5 bases at V and 4 bases at J, with 17 bases between the two ends. Germline lookup yields CDR1 MDHEN and CDR2 SYDVKM. The CDR3 spells CASSSGTASFYGYTF. In DNA form, the CDR3 reads TGTGCCAGCAGTAGCGGGACGGCTTCTTTCTATGGCTACACCTTC.

The V gene is TRBV5-1, the J gene TRBJ2-7, with 14 bases fitting TRBD2. J was trimmed by 2 bases and V by 0 bases; bases with no gene match: 1. Germline CDR1 and CDR2: SGHRS and YFSETQ. The CDR3 loop spans 16 amino acids. CDR3 coding DNA: TGCGCCAGCAGCTTGGGACTAGCGGGAGGGACCTACGAGCAGTACTTC. This translates into CASSLGLAGGTYEQYF.

The CDR3 is CASSLSTSGIYNEQFF. As DNA, the CDR3 is TGCGCCAGCAGCTTGTCTACTAGCGGGATCTACAATGAGCAGTTCTTC. The rearrangement uses TRBV5-1 and TRBJ2-1; 10 positions agree with TRBD2. The germline V gene encodes CDR1 SGHRS and CDR2 YFSETQ. This CDR3 spans 16 amino acids. The junction had 4 bases not matched to a gene; V was cut back by 1 base and J by 3 bases.

The genes are TRBV2 and TRBJ2-7; no definite D call. V dropped 8 bases and J dropped 3 bases, with 11 bases sitting between them. The CDR3 is made up of 12 amino acids. Per germline, CDR1 SNHLY and CDR2 FYNNEI. The CDR3 is CASEFQRYEQYF. CDR3 coding DNA: TGTGCCAGCGAATTTCAGCGCTACGAGCAGTACTTC.

The CDR3 here is CASSVALAGVPILGQFF. Here the CDR3 DNA reads TGTGCCAGCAGCGTAGCCTTAGCGGGGGTCCCGATCCTTGGGCAGTTCTTC. The chain is built from TRBV9 and TRBJ2-1; 9 nucleotides line up with TRBD2. CDR3 length equals 17 residues. In germline, CDR1 is SGDLS, CDR2 YYNGEE. Trimming removed 0 bases from V and 12 bases from J; junction bases left unmatched: 16.

The chain couples TRBV5-6 to TRBJ1-5; the match to TRBD1 covers 7 bases. This CDR3 region has 15 residues. Germline V lookup: CDR1 SGHDT, CDR2 YYEEEE. Germline trimming cut 3 bases from V and 5 bases from J; bases unmatched to any gene: 8. For the CDR3, the DNA is TGTGCCAGCAGCTCGTTAGGGACAGTTCATCAGCCCCAGCATTTT. This gives the protein CASSSLGTVHQPQHF. The complete variable domain, with remaining parts taken from reference TRBV5-6 and TRBJ1-5, reads DAGVTQSPTHLIKTRGQQVTLRCSPKSGHDTVSWYQQALGQGPQFIFQYYEEEERQRGNFPDRFSGHQFPNYSSELNVNALLLGDSALYLCASSSLGTVHQPQHFGDGTRLSIL.

V and J are TRBV6-6 and TRBJ2-3; possible D gene TRBD2, 5 bases. Germline V gives CDR1 MNHNY, CDR2 SVGAGI (reference sequence). Trimming cost V 5 bases and J 6 bases, with 24 bases left between them. The CDR3 consists of 17 residues. The CDR3 DNA reads as TGTGCCAGCAGTCGGAACGTGCTAGGTTCGGGATTTGATACGCAGTATTTT. Residues: CASSRNVLGSGFDTQYF.

V and J are TRBV6-1 and TRBJ1-5; TRBD1 is a possible D gene (6 bases). The CDR3 runs to 16 residues. V lost 3 bases to trimming and J lost 5 bases, with 17 bases between them. Germline CDR1 reads MNHNS; CDR2 reads SASEGT. DNA for the CDR3: TGTGCCAGCAGTGATAGTATACAGGGTGGGGATCAGCCCCAGCATTTT. Translated, it gives CASSDSIQGGDQPQHF.

The chain combines TRBV19 with TRBJ1-1; no clear D. The germline V gene encodes CDR1 LNHDA and CDR2 SQIVND (reference sequence). Trimming removed 1 base from V and 7 bases from J, with 10 bases in between. The CDR3 runs 13 residues. CDR3 nucleotides: TGTGCCAGTAGTATAGGTAACGGGTATGAAGCTTTCTTT. Its protein is CASSIGNGYEAFF.

V is TRBV28 and J is TRBJ1-2; D remains unclear. The ends were cut back, 0 bases at V and 3 bases at J, with 8 bases in the middle. CDR1 and CDR2 (germline): MDHEN, SYDVKM. The CDR3 loop spans 14 amino acids. CDR3 DNA: TGTGCCAGCAGTTTATGGCCGGAGGACTATGGCTACACCTTC. Translated: CASSLWPEDYGYTF.

This rearrangement joins TRBV2 to TRBJ1-5; no clear D gene. Germline loops: CDR1 SNHLY, CDR2 FYNNEI. The CDR3 is made up of 15 amino acids. Trimming pared 6 bases from V and 0 bases from J, leaving 12 bases between. CDR3 nucleotide sequence: TGTGCCAGCAGAGATAACAGCTATAGCAATCAGCCCCAGCATTTT. Translating gives CASRDNSYSNQPQHF.

The V and J genes are TRBV3-1 (or the pseudogene TRBV3-2) and TRBJ1-5; TRBD1 is a possible D gene (6 bases). With 4 bases removed from V and 7 bases from J, the gap between germline ends came to 20 bases. The germline V gene has CDR1 LGHDT and CDR2 YNNKEL (reference sequence). This CDR3 has 16 amino acids. CDR3: CASSPKLQGRGQPQHF. Here the CDR3 DNA reads TGTGCCAGCAGCCCCAAACTACAGGGAAGGGGGCAGCCCCAGCATTTT.

This chain uses TRBV7-2 with TRBJ2-1, with 7 positions matching TRBD2. There are 14 residues in the CDR3. Per the germline V gene, CDR1 is SGHTA and CDR2 is FQGNSA. Losses at the gene ends were 10 bases for V and 6 bases for J; bases not matched to a gene: 12. The CDR3 protein is CATSGREGGNEQFF. CDR3 coding DNA: TGTGCCACCTCCGGTAGGGAGGGAGGCAATGAGCAGTTCTTC. The variable domain in full, with the rest retrieved from reference TRBV7-2 and TRBJ2-1, is GAGVSQSPSNKVTEKGKDVELRCDPISGHTALYWYRQSLGQGLEFLIYFQGNSAPDKSGLPSDRFSAERTGGSVSTLTIQRTQQEDSAVYLCATSGREGGNEQFFGPGTRLTVL.

The rearrangement links TRBV10-3 to TRBJ1-1; 12 bases fit TRBD1. The CDR3 has 14 residues. After removal of 8 bases from V and 0 bases from J, the junction contained 1 base not matched to a gene. Germline lookup yields CDR1 ENHRY and CDR2 SYGVKD. The CDR3 DNA sequence: TGTGCCATCGGGGACAGGGGGCTGAACACTGAAGCTTTCTTT. It yields the protein CAIGDRGLNTEAFF.

This clone was recorded once. CDR3 region: CASSPGGEQAFF. CDR3 nucleotide sequence: TGTGCCAGCAGCCCTGGGGGGGAACAAGCTTTCTTT. This chain joins TRBV7-9 and TRBJ1-1; a weak D match, TRBD1 (5 bases). Germline V gene data show CDR1 as SEHNR and CDR2 as FQNEAQ (reference sequence). This CDR3 has 12 residues. Trimming left V 5 bases short and J 9 bases short, with 13 bases between.

The chain is built from TRBV28 and TRBJ1-2, with D perhaps TRBD1 (5 bases). Trimming left V 1 base short and J 8 bases short, with 20 bases between. Germline V gene lookup returns CDR1 MDHEN and CDR2 SYDVKM. The length of the CDR3 is 16 residues. The CDR3 bases are TGTGCCAGCAGTTTATTCTCTCAGGGTAGAAGATGGGGCTACACCTTC. This gives the protein CASSLFSQGRRWGYTF.

V usage is TRBV19 and J usage is TRBJ1-2; 12 nucleotides agree with TRBD1. V lost 4 bases to trimming and J lost 10 bases; unmatched junction nucleotides: 10. The CDR3 runs 15 residues. Per the germline V gene, CDR1 is LNHDA and CDR2 is SQIVND (reference sequence). The CDR3 coding sequence is TGTGCCAGTAGTACAACCGGGACAGGGGGCGGCCCCTACACCTTC. Protein sequence: CASSTTGTGGGPYTF.

The J gene is TRBJ2-7, the V gene TRBV30; D is perhaps TRBD1 (6 bases). Germline CDR1 reads GTSNPN; CDR2 reads SVGIG (reference sequence). This CDR3 is 13 amino acids long. V was trimmed by 1 base and J by 0 bases, leaving 7 bases between them. The chain's CDR3 is CAWSGDTSYEQYF. Here the CDR3 DNA reads TGTGCCTGGAGTGGGGACACCTCCTACGAGCAGTACTTC. Using reference TRBV30 and TRBJ2-7 for the parts outside the CDR3, the full variable domain is SQTIHQWPATLVQPVGSPLSLECTVEGTSNPNLYWYRQAAGRGLQLLFYSVGIGQISSEVPQNLSASRPQDRQFILSSKKLLLSDSGFYLCAWSGDTSYEQYFGPGTRLTVT.

The rearrangement links TRBV6-5 to TRBJ2-7; a possible D gene is TRBD1 (5 bases). With 8 bases removed from V and 0 bases from J, the gap between germline ends came to 14 bases. The V gene's germline CDR1 is MNHEY and CDR2 SVGAGI. This CDR3 has 14 residues. CDR3 DNA sequence: TGTGCCAGCTCTTGGGGCGCGAACTCCTACGAGCAGTACTTC. Protein: CASSWGANSYEQYF.

The chain employs TRBV6-1 and TRBJ2-1; TRBD2 aligns across 9 bases. With V trimmed by 3 bases and J by 4 bases, 7 bases remained unmatched. The length of the CDR3 is 16 residues. Germline CDR1 MNHNS, CDR2 SASEGT. The CDR3 DNA follows: TGTGCCAGCAGTGAGTCTAGCGGGGCCCTATACAATGAGCAGTTCTTC. This sequence encodes CASSESSGALYNEQFF.